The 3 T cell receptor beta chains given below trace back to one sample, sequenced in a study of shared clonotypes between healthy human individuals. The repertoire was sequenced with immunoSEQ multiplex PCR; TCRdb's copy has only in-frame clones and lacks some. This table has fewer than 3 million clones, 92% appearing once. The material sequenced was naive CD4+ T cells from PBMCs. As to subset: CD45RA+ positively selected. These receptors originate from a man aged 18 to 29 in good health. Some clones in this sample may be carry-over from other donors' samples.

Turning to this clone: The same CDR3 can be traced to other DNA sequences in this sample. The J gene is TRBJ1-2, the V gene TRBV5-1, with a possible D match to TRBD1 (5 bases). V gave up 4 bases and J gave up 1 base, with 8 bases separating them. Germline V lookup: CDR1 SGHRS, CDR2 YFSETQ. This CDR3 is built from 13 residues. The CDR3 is CASSPGGNYGYTF. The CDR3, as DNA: TGCGCCAGCAGCCCCGGGGGTAACTATGGCTACACCTTC.

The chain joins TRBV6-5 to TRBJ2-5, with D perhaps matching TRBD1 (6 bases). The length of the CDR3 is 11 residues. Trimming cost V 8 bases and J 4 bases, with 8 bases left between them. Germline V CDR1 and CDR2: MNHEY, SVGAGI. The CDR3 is CASGGRETQYF. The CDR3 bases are TGTGCCAGCGGGGGCCGAGAGACCCAGTACTTC.

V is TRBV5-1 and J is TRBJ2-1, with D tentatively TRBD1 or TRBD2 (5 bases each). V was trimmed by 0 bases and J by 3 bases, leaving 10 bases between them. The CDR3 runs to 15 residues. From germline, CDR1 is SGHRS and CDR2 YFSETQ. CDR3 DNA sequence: TGCGCCAGCAGCTTGGTCGGGGCTAACTACAATGAGCAGTTCTTC. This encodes CASSLVGANYNEQFF.